This TCR beta chain was identified in a study of T cell repertoires in ileal Crohn's disease (dated by TCRdb to the late 2010s). About the investigation overall: Median disease duration was around 8 years, and under 40% of patients were identified as active smokers at the time of surgery. A prospective multicentre cohort supplied the roughly 57 Crohn's disease patients whose TCR repertoires were analysed. The study was conducted in parallel with a multicentre cohort built to find predictors of early endoscopic recurrence after ileocolonic resection. A total of roughly 150 mucosal samples from roughly 50 patients were sequenced, collected from several sites on the surgical specimen as well as at postoperative endoscopy. All patients had surgery for a complication: stricturing disease in around 60% and penetrating disease in roughly 40%. A Rutgeerts score higher than i0 was the definition used for endoscopic postoperative recurrence. M6 samples consisted of neoterminal ileum biopsies collected during postoperative colonoscopy. About half of the patients received postoperative therapy: about a dozen received thiopurines and some 20 received anti-TNF agents.

On the study overall, not on this receptor specifically: Within the first year after surgery, the timing of postoperative endoscopy varied, and the median delay was roughly 6.9 months. Only a subgroup of patients, of unstated size, had mucosal CD4 and CD8 T cells sorted and sequenced. A significantly higher proportion of clonal expansions was observed in active smokers at surgery than in non-smokers (roughly 27% vs 19%, p=0.02). Higher percentages of high-frequency clones at the time of surgery were linked to endoscopic recurrence, and every patient with clonality above 26.8% (18/57) had recurrence. More high-frequency clones were carried by sorted CD8 T cells than by CD4 T cells, suggesting that mucosal expansions were mainly CD8.

V was cut back by 2 bases and J by 3 bases, leaving a gap of 10 bases between them. CDR1 and CDR2 were assigned from the germline V gene as SGHTA and FQGNSA. CDR3 length: 15 amino acids, cysteine to phenylalanine. The read is trimmed to its CDR3 DNA, 45 bases read in frame from base 1. This clone was detected only once. Its antigen is unknown. No clone much larger than this one lies a single base away; base qualities are absent. For commercial TCRB immunosequencing, approximately 460 nanograms of biopsy DNA were submitted for each sample. A two-step, amplification bias-controlled multiplex PCR was used by Adaptive Biotechnology to amplify CDR3 regions from genomic DNA. Primers covering every V and J gene segment were used in the first PCR, while barcodes and Illumina adapters were added in the second PCR. CDR3 libraries were sequenced on an Illumina instrument. The authors processed their data as follows. The analysis drew on both the pipelines supplied by the vendor and custom analysis of the raw data in R/Bioconductor running R version 3.3.0. Clonality, which ranges from 0 to 1, was calculated as the inverse of the normalised Shannon entropy across all productive clones. High-frequency clones were defined as the repertoire share of the top 100 clones, retaining only clones passing a 95% confidence test. Overlap between samples was measured with the Morisita-Horn index, while repertoire diversity was measured with the Simpson index. TCRdb's version of the immuneACCESS table is confined to in-frame rearrangements and falls short of the full clone set. An unresolved V gene accounts for under half of the shortfall where checked; the remainder is of unknown origin. That table gives V, J and clone size, and the DNA gave D and trimming. Recorded for this sample are 5,000 or so clones; roughly 74% of them occurred a single time. The top ten clonotypes cover about 37% of the sample.

The time point label, as the study defines it: neoterminal ileum biopsy at postoperative endoscopy, about 6 months after surgery. To be eligible, patients had to be adults with ileal or ileocolonic Crohn's disease and an indication for ileocolonic resection. Before DNA extraction, whole ileal mucosal biopsies were kept frozen at -80 degrees C. Genomic DNA was extracted from frozen whole biopsies using a TRizol-based method and was quantified with a NanoDrop 2000 spectrophotometer. This clonotype originated in an adult with Crohn's disease. Rearrangement joined TRBV7-2 to TRBJ1-4, with TRBD1 perhaps the D gene, on 5 matching bases. Sequenced material: ileal tissue. CDR3 reads: CASSLTRAANEKLFF. The nucleotide sequence reads as follows: TGTGCCAGCAGCTTAACCAGGGCCGCTAATGAAAAACTGTTTTTT.